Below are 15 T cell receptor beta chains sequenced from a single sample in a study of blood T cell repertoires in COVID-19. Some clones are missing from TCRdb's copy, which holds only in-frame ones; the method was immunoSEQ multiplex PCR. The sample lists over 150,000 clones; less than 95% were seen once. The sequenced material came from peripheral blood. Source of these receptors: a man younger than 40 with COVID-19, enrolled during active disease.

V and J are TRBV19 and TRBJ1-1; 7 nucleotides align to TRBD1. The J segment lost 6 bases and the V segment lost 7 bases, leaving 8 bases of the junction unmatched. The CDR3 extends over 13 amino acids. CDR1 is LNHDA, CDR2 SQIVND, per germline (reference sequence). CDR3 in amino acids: CASIAGGWSEAFF. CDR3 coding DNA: TGTGCCAGTATTGCAGGGGGTTGGTCTGAAGCTTTCTTT.

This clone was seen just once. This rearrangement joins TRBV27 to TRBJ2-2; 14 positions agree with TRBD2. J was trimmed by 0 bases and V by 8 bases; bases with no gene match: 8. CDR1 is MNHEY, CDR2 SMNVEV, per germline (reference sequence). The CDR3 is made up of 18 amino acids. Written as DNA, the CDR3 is TGTGCCAGCGGTGCCAGGACTAGCGGGGGGCCGAACACCGGGGAGCTGTTTTTT. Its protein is CASGARTSGGPNTGELFF.

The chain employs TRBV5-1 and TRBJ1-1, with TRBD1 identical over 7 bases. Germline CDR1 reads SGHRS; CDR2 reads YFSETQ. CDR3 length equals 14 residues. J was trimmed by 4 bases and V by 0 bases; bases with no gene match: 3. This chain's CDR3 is CASSLEGASTEAFF. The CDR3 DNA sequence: TGCGCCAGCAGCTTGGAGGGGGCCAGCACTGAAGCTTTCTTT.

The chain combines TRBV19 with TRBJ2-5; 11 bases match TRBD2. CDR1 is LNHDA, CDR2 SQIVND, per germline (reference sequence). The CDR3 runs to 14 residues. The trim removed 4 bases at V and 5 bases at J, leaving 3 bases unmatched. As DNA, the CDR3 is TGTGCCAGTAGTAGCGGACTAGCGGGCGAGACCCAGTACTTC. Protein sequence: CASSSGLAGETQYF.

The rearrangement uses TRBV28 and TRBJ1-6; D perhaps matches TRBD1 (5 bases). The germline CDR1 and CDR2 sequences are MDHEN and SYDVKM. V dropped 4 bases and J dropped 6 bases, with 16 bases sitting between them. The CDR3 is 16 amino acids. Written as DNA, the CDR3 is TGTGCCAGCAGTTCCGCCCCGGACACAACTAATTCACCCCTCCACTTT. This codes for CASSSAPDTTNSPLHF.

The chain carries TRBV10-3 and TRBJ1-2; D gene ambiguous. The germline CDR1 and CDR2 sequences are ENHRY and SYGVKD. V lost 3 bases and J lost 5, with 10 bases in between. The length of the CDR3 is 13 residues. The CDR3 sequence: CAISEVGEYGYTF. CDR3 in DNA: TGTGCCATCAGTGAAGTCGGAGAATATGGCTACACCTTC.

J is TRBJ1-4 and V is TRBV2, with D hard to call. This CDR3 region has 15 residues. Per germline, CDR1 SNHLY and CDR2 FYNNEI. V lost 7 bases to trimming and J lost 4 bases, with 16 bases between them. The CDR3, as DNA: TGTGCCAGCACCCTCCTAGGTCTATATAATGAAAAACTGTTTTTT. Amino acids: CASTLLGLYNEKLFF. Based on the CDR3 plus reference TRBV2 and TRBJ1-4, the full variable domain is EPEVTQTPSHQVTQMGQEVILRCVPISNHLYFYWYRQILGQKVEFLVSFYNNEISEKSEIFDDQFSVERPDGSNFTLKIRSTKLEDSAMYFCASTLLGLYNEKLFFGSGTQLSVL.

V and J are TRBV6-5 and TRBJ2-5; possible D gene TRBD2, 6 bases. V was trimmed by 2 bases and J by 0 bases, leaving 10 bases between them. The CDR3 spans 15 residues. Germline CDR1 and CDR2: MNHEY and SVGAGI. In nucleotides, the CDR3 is TGTGCCAGCAGTTACGGGCCGGGGGACCAAGAGACCCAGTACTTC. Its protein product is CASSYGPGDQETQYF.

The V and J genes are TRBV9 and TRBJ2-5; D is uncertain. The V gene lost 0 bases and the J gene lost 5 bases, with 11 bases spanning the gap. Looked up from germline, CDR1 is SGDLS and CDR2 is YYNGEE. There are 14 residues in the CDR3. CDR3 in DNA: TGTGCCAGCAGCGTAGGGGCAGGTGGGGAGACCCAGTACTTC. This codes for CASSVGAGGETQYF.

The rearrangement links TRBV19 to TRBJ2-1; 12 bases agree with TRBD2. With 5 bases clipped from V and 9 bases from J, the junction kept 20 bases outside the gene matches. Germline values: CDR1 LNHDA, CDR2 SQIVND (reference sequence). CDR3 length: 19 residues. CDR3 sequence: CASSWSTTSGGASSGEQFF. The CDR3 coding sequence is TGTGCCAGTAGTTGGAGCACGACTAGCGGGGGTGCTTCCTCGGGTGAGCAGTTCTTC.

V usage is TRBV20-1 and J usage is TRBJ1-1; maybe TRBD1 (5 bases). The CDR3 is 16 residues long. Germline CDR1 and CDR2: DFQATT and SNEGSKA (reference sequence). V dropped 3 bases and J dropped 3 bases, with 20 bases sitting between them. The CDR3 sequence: CSASPPGGGEYTEAFF. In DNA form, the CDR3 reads TGCAGTGCTAGTCCTCCGGGCGGAGGGGAGTACACTGAAGCTTTCTTT.

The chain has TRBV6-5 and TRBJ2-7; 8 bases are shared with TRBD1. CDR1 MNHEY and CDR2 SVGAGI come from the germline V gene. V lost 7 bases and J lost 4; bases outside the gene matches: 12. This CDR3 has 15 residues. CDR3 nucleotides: TGTGCCAGCATGCACCCGCTCAGGGGGCGTTACGAGCAGTACTTC. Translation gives CASMHPLRGRYEQYF.

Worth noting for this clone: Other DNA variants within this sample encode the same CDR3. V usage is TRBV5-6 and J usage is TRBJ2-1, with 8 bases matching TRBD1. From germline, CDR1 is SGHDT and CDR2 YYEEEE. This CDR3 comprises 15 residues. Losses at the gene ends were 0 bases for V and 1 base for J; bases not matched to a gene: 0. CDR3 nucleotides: TGTGCCAGCAGCTTGGGACAGGGGTCCTACAATGAGCAGTTCTTC. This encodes CASSLGQGSYNEQFF.

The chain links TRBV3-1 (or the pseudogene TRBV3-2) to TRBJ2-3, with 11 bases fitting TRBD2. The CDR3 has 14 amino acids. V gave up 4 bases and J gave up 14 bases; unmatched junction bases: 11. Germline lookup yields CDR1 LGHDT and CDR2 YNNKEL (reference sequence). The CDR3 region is CASSPSSGGVLLYF. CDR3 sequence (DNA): TGTGCCAGCAGCCCGAGTAGCGGGGGGGTTCTACTGTATTTT.

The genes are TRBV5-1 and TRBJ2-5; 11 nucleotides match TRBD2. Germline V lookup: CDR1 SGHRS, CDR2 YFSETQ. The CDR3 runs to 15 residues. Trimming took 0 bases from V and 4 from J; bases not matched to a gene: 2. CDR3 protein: CASSLASGGTETQYF. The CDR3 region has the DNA TGCGCCAGCAGCTTGGCTAGCGGGGGGACAGAGACCCAGTACTTC.